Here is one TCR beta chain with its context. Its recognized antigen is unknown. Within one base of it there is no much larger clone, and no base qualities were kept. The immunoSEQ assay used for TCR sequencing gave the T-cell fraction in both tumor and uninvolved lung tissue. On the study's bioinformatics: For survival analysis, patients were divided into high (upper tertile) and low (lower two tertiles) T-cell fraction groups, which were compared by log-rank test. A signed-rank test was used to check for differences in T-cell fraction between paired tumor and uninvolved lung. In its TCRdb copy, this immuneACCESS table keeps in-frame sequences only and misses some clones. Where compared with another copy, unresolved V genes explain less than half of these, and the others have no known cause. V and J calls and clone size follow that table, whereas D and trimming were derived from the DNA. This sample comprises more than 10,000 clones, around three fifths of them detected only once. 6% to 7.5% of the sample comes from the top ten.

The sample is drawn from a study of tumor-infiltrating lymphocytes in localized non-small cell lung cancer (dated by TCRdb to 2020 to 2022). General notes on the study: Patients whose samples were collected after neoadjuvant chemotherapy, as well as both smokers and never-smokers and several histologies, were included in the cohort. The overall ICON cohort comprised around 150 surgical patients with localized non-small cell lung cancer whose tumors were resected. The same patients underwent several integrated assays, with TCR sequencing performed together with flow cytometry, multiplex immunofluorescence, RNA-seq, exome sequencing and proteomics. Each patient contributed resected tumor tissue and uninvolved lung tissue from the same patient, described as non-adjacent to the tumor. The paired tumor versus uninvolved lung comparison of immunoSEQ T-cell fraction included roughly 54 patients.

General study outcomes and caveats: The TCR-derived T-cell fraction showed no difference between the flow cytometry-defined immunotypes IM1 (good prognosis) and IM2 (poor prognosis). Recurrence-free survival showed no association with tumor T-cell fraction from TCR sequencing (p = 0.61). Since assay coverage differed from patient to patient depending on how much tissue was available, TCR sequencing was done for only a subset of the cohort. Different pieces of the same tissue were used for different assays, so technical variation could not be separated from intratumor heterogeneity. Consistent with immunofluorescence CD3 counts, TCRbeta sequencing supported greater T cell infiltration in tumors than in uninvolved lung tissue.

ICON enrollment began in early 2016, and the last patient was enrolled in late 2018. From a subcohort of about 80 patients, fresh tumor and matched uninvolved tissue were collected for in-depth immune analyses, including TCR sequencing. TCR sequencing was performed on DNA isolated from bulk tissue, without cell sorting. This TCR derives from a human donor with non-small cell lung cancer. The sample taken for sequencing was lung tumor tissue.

This receptor carries the CDR3 CASSLSGQPQETQYF. Here is the DNA: TGCGCCAGCAGCCTGTCGGGCCAGCCCCAAGAGACCCAGTACTTC. Here the chain combines TRBV5-1 and TRBJ2-5, with the D gene not confidently named. Via the germline V gene, CDR1 is SGHRS and CDR2 YFSETQ. Spanning cysteine to phenylalanine, the CDR3 consists of 15 amino acids. Just the 45-base CDR3 DNA is kept, in frame starting at base 1. The germline ends are 14 bases apart after V is trimmed by 4 bases and J by 1 base.